Below, 10 T cell receptor beta chains from the same sample are listed, as sequenced in a study of CD8 T cells in ankylosing spondylitis. General study results and limits: Ankylosing spondylitis blood appeared to be characterized by a TCR beta motif of several highly homologous variants.

TCRdb re-called the 5' RACE reads with MiXCR, one entry per CDR3 protein. The data contain some 700,000 distinct CDR3 sequences, 15% to 20% of them singletons. Their specific antigens are unknown. The specimen was blood, either unsorted or a sorted T cell fraction (not recorded which). The source is a male donor with ankylosing spondylitis.

This clonotype was counted only a few times. The gene calls are TRBV20-1 and TRBJ2-4; no reliable D call. CDR1 DFQATT and CDR2 SNEGSKA come from the germline V gene (reference sequence). This CDR3 has 14 amino acids. The V and J ends lost 6 bases and 0 bases respectively, with 12 bases between them. The CDR3 DNA reads TGCAGTGCCCCCGGACCTCTAGCCAAAAACATTCAGTACTTC. Amino acid sequence: CSAPGPLAKNIQYF.

V gene TRBV30 combines with J gene TRBJ2-1, with D perhaps assigned TRBD1 or TRBD2 (5 bases each). The V end was cut by 1 base, the J end by 0 bases, with 16 bases between. Germline loops: CDR1 GTSNPN, CDR2 SVGIG (reference sequence). There are 17 residues in the CDR3. For the CDR3, the DNA is TGTGCCTGGAGTGCCCTGGGACGGCAGAGCTCCTACAATGAGCAGTTCTTC. Protein: CAWSALGRQSSYNEQFF. The variable domain in full, with the rest retrieved from reference TRBV30 and TRBJ2-1, is SQTIHQWPATLVQPVGSPLSLECTVEGTSNPNLYWYRQAAGRGLQLLFYSVGIGQISSEVPQNLSASRPQDRQFILSSKKLLLSDSGFYLCAWSALGRQSSYNEQFFGPGTRLTVL.

The genes are TRBV5-1 and TRBJ2-3; D possibly corresponds to TRBD1 (7 bases). Trimming removed 0 bases at V and 5 bases at J, with 19 bases between. The CDR3 has 17 amino acids. Looked up from germline, CDR1 is SGHRS and CDR2 is YFSETQ. The CDR3 here is CASSLDVAGQSGDTQYF. As DNA, the CDR3 is TGCGCCAGCAGCTTGGACGTCGCGGGACAGTCAGGAGATACGCAGTATTTT.

In this sample, this clonotype turned up a few times. The chain recombines TRBV10-3 with TRBJ2-2; D perhaps matches TRBD1 (6 bases). V lost 4 bases, J lost 1 base, and 10 bases lay in between. The CDR3 sequence is 15 residues long. Per the germline V gene, CDR1 is ENHRY and CDR2 is SYGVKD. This CDR3 reads CAISGGLMNTGELFF. CDR3 bases: TGTGCCATCAGTGGGGGGCTCATGAACACCGGGGAGCTGTTTTTT.

The J gene is TRBJ1-1, the V gene TRBV12-3 or TRBV12-4, with D tentatively TRBD1 (6 bases). This CDR3 is 15 amino acids long. The V end lost 7 bases, the J end lost 5 bases, and 20 bases lay between the germline ends. CDR3 amino acids: CASTDYGGRRTEAFF. CDR3 DNA: TGTGCCAGCACCGATTACGGGGGCCGTAGGACTGAAGCTTTCTTT.

This clonotype has a handful of counts. CDR3 sequence: CASSLVEFGADTEAFF. DNA of the CDR3: TGTGCCAGCAGCTTGGTGGAGTTTGGGGCTGACACTGAAGCTTTCTTT. The V and J genes are TRBV5-5 and TRBJ1-1, with D possibly TRBD1 on 5 matching bases. Looked up from germline, CDR1 is SGHKS and CDR2 is YYEKEE (reference sequence). Trimming left V 0 bases short and J 3 bases short, with 15 bases between. The CDR3 contains 16 residues.

This clonotype showed up just a few times. In DNA form, the CDR3 reads TGTGCCAGCAGCTCCCCCGGGACAGGCGGGCTAGCGTCCTACAATGAGCAGTTCTTC. Its protein is CASSSPGTGGLASYNEQFF. The rearrangement links TRBV7-8 to TRBJ2-1; 8 bases line up with TRBD1. Germline V gene lookup returns CDR1 SGHVS and CDR2 FQNEAQ. V lost 4 bases, J lost 1 base, and 15 bases stayed unmatched. The CDR3 length is 19 residues.

There are a few counts of this clonotype. The J gene is TRBJ1-1, the V gene TRBV14, with TRBD1 identical over 10 bases. The CDR3 consists of 15 residues. Losses at the gene ends were 6 bases for V and 4 bases for J; bases not matched to a gene: 8. Germline V lookup: CDR1 SGHDN, CDR2 FVKESK. The CDR3 spells CASRRTGGSFTEAFF. The CDR3 coding sequence is TGTGCCAGCAGACGGACAGGGGGAAGTTTCACTGAAGCTTTCTTT.

Ten or more counts support this clonotype. In DNA form, the CDR3 reads TGTGCCAGCAGTGAAGGGACAGCTAACACTGAAGCTTTCTTT. Its protein is CASSEGTANTEAFF. J is TRBJ1-1 and V is TRBV12-3 or TRBV12-4, with TRBD1 matching over 7 bases. Losses at the gene ends were 5 bases for V and 2 bases for J; bases not matched to a gene: 5. CDR3 size: 14 residues.

In this sample, this clonotype turned up a few times. This chain links TRBV29-1 with TRBJ2-5, with 10 nucleotides matching TRBD1. Germline lookup yields CDR1 SQVTM and CDR2 ANQGSEA. The length of the CDR3 is 14 residues. The junction had 4 bases not matched to a gene; V was cut back by 5 bases and J by 1 base. CDR3 sequence reads: CSVSRTGGQETQYF. As DNA, the CDR3 is TGCAGCGTTTCTCGGACAGGGGGCCAAGAGACCCAGTACTTC. Combining the CDR3 with reference TRBV29-1 and TRBJ2-5 gives the whole variable domain SAVISQKPSRDICQRGTSLTIQCQVDSQVTMMFWYRQQPGQSLTLIATANQGSEATYESGFVIDKFPISRPNLTFSTLTVSNMSPEDSSIYLCSVSRTGGQETQYFGPGTRLLVL.